The clone carrying this T cell receptor (beta chain) was detected many times. This entry belongs to a study of T cells after posttransplantation cyclophosphamide. Using immunoSEQ multiplex PCR, the repertoire was profiled, and TCRdb retains in-frame clones only, with some absent. This sample carries tens of thousands of clones, none of them present only once. The V and J ends lost 6 bases and 6 bases, in that order; junction bases with no gene match: 12. Germline values: CDR1 MNHEY, CDR2 SVGAGI. The CDR3 totals 15 residues. The V and J genes are TRBV6-5 and TRBJ2-7; TRBD2 aligns across 9 bases. The TCR originated in a man aged 35-49 years in good health, CMV-negative, and a related stem cell transplant donor. The material sequenced was PBMCs. DNA of the CDR3: TGTGCCAGCAGCCGTAGTACGGGACTAGCCTCCGAGCAGTACTTC. This translates into CASSRSTGLASEQYF.